This paragraph reports one T cell receptor beta chain. The same CDR3 can be traced to other DNA sequences in this sample. This specimen belongs to a study of shared clonotypes between healthy human individuals. Measured with immunoSEQ multiplex PCR; TCRdb has only the in-frame clones, and not every one. The sample includes hundreds of thousands of clones, about 74% seen only once; the top ten take about 9.3%. Donation came from healthy HIV-negative adults that had no recent acute infections or vaccinations. The sequenced sample was memory CD4+ T cells sorted from blood. Subset meaning: CD45RA-negative fraction. This receptor was identified in a man aged 25 to 40 in good health.

Written as DNA, the CDR3 is TGTGCCAGCAGCCCGGGCTCGGGCGAAAAACTGTTTTTT. As protein: CASSPGSGEKLFF. The V gene is TRBV7-2, the J gene TRBJ1-4; D gene ambiguous. V lost 5 bases and J 8 bases, leaving 12 bases between the germline ends. This CDR3 is 13 amino acids long. Germline V gives CDR1 SGHTA, CDR2 FQGNSA.